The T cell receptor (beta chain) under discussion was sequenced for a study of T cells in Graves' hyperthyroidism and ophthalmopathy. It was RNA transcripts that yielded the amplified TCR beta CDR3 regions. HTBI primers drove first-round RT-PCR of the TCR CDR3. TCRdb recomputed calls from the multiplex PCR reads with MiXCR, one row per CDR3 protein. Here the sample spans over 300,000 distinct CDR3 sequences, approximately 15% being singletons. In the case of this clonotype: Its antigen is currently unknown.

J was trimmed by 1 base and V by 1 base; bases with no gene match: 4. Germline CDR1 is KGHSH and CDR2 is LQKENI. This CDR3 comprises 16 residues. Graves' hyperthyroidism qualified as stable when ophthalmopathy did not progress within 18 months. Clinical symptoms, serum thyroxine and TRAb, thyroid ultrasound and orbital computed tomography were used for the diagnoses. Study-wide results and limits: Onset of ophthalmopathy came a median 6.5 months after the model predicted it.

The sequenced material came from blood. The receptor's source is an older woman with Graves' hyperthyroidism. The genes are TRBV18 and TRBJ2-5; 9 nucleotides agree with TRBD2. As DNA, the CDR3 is TGTGCCAGCTCACCACGAAGTAGCGGGAGCCAAGAGACCCAGTACTTC. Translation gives CASSPRSSGSQETQYF.